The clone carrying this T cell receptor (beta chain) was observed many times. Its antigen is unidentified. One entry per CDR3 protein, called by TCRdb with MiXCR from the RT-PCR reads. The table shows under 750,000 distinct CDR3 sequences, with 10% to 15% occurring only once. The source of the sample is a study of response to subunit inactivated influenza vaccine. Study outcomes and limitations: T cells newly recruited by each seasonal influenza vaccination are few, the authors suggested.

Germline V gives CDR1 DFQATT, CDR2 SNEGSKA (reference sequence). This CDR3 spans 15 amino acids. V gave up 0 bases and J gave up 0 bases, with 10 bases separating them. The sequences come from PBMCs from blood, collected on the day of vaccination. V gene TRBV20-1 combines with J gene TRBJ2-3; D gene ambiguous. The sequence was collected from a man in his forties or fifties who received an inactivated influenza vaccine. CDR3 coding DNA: TGCAGTGCTAGAGATCCCCTCCAGAGCACAGATACGCAGTATTTT. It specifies CSARDPLQSTDTQYF.